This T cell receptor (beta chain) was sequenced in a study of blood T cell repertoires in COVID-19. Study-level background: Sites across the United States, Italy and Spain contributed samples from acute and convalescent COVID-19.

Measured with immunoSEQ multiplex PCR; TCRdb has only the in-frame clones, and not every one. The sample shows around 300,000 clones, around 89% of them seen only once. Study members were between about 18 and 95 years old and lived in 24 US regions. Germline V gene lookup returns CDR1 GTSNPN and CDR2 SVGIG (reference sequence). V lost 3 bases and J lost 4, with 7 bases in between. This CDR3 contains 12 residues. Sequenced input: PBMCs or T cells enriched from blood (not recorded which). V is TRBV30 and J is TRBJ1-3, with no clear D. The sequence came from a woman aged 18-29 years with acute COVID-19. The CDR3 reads CAWSPGGNTIYF. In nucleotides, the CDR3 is TGTGCCTGGAGCCCCGGGGGAAACACCATATATTTT.